A selection of T cell receptor beta chains follows, all from one sample in a study of T cells in Graves' hyperthyroidism and ophthalmopathy. TCRdb passed the multiplex PCR reads through MiXCR, listing each CDR3 protein once. The table records some 620,000 distinct CDR3 sequences, 15% to 20% of them present only once. What was sequenced was blood. Receptors were obtained from a woman in her twenties or thirties with Graves' hyperthyroidism. Each CDR3 is given with its conserved first and last residue. The D gene is left open where the match is weak. Only some rows state a clone size, as once, few, many or a class for expanded clones.

D gene	V gene	clone size	J gene	CDR3 protein	CDR3 DNA
TRBD2	TRBV15	.	TRBJ2-1	CATSRGLAVKYNEQFF	TGTGCCACCAGCAGAGGACTAGCGGTAAAATACAATGAGCAGTTCTTC
.	TRBV7-9	.	TRBJ1-2	CASSLSNDPDGGYTF	TGTGCCAGCAGCTTATCCAACGACCCGGACGGCGGCTACACCTTC
TRBD1	TRBV29-1	few	TRBJ2-1	CSVDPGQAYNEQFF	TGCAGCGTTGACCCGGGACAGGCTTACAATGAGCAGTTCTTC
.	TRBV2	many	TRBJ2-7	CASSWDGTYEQYF	TGTGCCAGCAGTTGGGACGGGACCTACGAGCAGTACTTC
.	TRBV12-3/TRBV12-4	many	TRBJ1-1	CASSFTADKNTEAFF	TGTGCCAGCAGTTTTACGGCGGACAAGAACACTGAAGCTTTCTTT
.	TRBV2	many	TRBJ1-2	CASSVRHALNGYTF	TGTGCCAGCAGTGTGAGACATGCGCTAAATGGCTACACCTTC
.	TRBV20-1	few	TRBJ2-5	CSARDSGRETQYF	TGCAGTGCTAGAGACTCTGGCCGAGAGACCCAGTACTTC
.	TRBV4-1	.	TRBJ2-1	CASSHALGDEQFF	TGCGCCAGCAGCCACGCACTTGGGGATGAGCAGTTCTTC
.	TRBV7-9	few	TRBJ1-2	CASSLPIRNYGYTF	TGTGCCAGCAGCCTCCCGATCCGAAACTATGGCTACACCTTC
.	TRBV12-3/TRBV12-4	few	TRBJ2-6	CASREVGYGANVLTF	TGTGCCAGCAGGGAAGTGGGGTACGGGGCCAACGTCCTGACTTTC
.	TRBV28	many	TRBJ2-5	CASSLQGPETQYF	TGTGCCAGCAGTCTACAGGGACCCGAGACCCAGTACTTC
.	TRBV2	many	TRBJ2-1	CASSEENEQFF	TGTGCCAGCAGTGAAGAGAATGAGCAGTTCTTC
.	TRBV12-3/TRBV12-4	many	TRBJ2-2	CASSLIAGELFF	TGTGCCAGCAGTTTAATAGCCGGGGAGCTGTTTTTT
.	TRBV3-1	few	TRBJ2-7	CASSQDQEVQYF	TGTGCCAGCAGCCAAGATCAGGAAGTGCAGTACTTC
TRBD2	TRBV6-1	.	TRBJ2-3	CASSDLAGGADTQYF	TGTGCCAGCAGTGACCTAGCGGGAGGGGCAGATACGCAGTATTTT
TRBD2	TRBV20-1	.	TRBJ2-3	CSAPLLAGVDTQYF	TGCAGTGCACCGTTACTAGCGGGAGTAGATACGCAGTATTTT
.	TRBV28	many	TRBJ2-7	CASSRSGYEQYF	TGTGCCAGCAGTCGATCAGGTTACGAGCAGTACTTC
.	TRBV4-2	few	TRBJ2-5	CASSQDLWQQETQYF	TGTGCCAGCAGCCAAGATCTTTGGCAGCAAGAGACCCAGTACTTC
.	TRBV18	many	TRBJ1-1	CASSPGDRSNTEAFF	TGTGCCAGCTCACCGGGCGACAGATCGAACACTGAAGCTTTCTTT
TRBD2	TRBV5-1	many	TRBJ2-7	CASSFNLAGGEQYF	TGCGCCAGCAGCTTTAACCTAGCGGGAGGCGAGCAGTACTTC
TRBD1	TRBV28	many	TRBJ2-7	CASTSGGSAGGEQYF	TGTGCCAGCACCTCAGGGGGTAGCGCCGGTGGAGAGCAGTACTTC
.	TRBV7-2	.	TRBJ2-1	CASSLVGGSDEQFF	TGTGCCAGCAGCTTAGTAGGGGGGAGTGATGAGCAGTTCTTC
TRBD2	TRBV12-3/TRBV12-4	.	TRBJ2-7	CASSNPGLAASEQYF	TGTGCCAGCAGCAACCCGGGACTAGCAGCCTCCGAGCAGTACTTC
.	TRBV29-1	.	TRBJ1-3	CSVPLGGNTIYF	TGCAGCGTGCCCTTGGGGGGAAACACCATATATTTT
.	TRBV28	.	TRBJ2-7	CASSPHTEQYF	TGTGCCAGCAGTCCTCACACGGAGCAGTACTTC
.	TRBV18	many	TRBJ2-7	CASSPPGYRYEQYF	TGTGCCAGCTCACCACCTGGTTATCGATACGAGCAGTACTTC
.	TRBV7-3	many	TRBJ2-1	CASSLTYGNEQFF	TGTGCCAGCAGCTTAACGTATGGGAATGAGCAGTTCTTC
TRBD1	TRBV20-1	many	TRBJ2-1	CSAPGQGYDEQFF	TGCAGTGCCCCGGGACAGGGGTACGATGAGCAGTTCTTC
.	TRBV27	many	TRBJ2-7	CASSFIVGELIYEQYF	TGTGCCAGCAGTTTTATCGTGGGGGAGTTGATCTACGAGCAGTACTTC
TRBD1	TRBV12-3/TRBV12-4	.	TRBJ2-1	CAGAQGADEQFF	TGTGCCGGGGCTCAGGGGGCCGATGAGCAGTTCTTC
.	TRBV5-5	.	TRBJ2-2	CASSFPSGGAGELFF	TGTGCCAGCAGCTTCCCGAGTGGGGGAGCCGGGGAGCTGTTTTTT
TRBD1	TRBV29-1	.	TRBJ2-3	CSVEKDRGLADTQYF	TGCAGCGTTGAAAAGGACAGGGGGCTTGCAGATACGCAGTATTTT
.	TRBV2	many	TRBJ2-2	CASSETAGDWELFF	TGTGCCAGCAGTGAAACGGCCGGAGACTGGGAGCTGTTTTTT
.	TRBV5-1	few	TRBJ2-5	CASSLADHQETQYF	TGCGCCAGCAGCTTGGCCGACCATCAAGAGACCCAGTACTTC
.	TRBV6-1	many	TRBJ1-3	CASSEGSTRNTIYF	TGTGCCAGCAGTGAAGGTTCCACCCGAAACACCATATATTTT
.	TRBV7-9	.	TRBJ2-3	CASSRSSDPPTQYF	TGTGCCAGCAGCCGTTCCTCCGACCCCCCTACGCAGTATTTT
TRBD1	TRBV7-2	many	TRBJ1-2	CASSQRQGSNYGYTF	TGTGCCAGCAGCCAACGACAGGGATCGAACTATGGCTACACCTTC
.	TRBV14	few	TRBJ1-1	CASSPQGRLNTEAFF	TGTGCCAGCAGCCCCCAAGGGCGACTGAACACTGAAGCTTTCTTT
.	TRBV6-2/TRBV6-3	many	TRBJ2-3	CASSYGLLSDTQYF	TGTGCCAGCAGTTACGGACTTCTCTCAGATACGCAGTATTTT
.	TRBV3-1	many	TRBJ2-1	CASSQGPREQFF	TGTGCCAGCAGCCAAGGGCCGAGAGAGCAGTTCTTC
.	TRBV3-1	many	TRBJ2-7	CASSPSLSYEQYF	TGTGCCAGCAGCCCCTCACTGAGCTACGAGCAGTACTTC
TRBD1	TRBV29-1	many	TRBJ2-7	CSARVPGQGTPSYEQYF	TGCAGCGCCCGAGTTCCGGGACAGGGGACCCCCTCCTACGAGCAGTACTTC
.	TRBV28	.	TRBJ1-4	CASSFLRDSPNEKLFF	TGTGCCAGCAGTTTCTTACGCGACAGCCCCAATGAAAAACTGTTTTTT
.	TRBV7-2	many	TRBJ2-1	CASSLGIHDNEQFF	TGTGCCAGCAGCTTAGGCATCCATGACAATGAGCAGTTCTTC
.	TRBV12-3/TRBV12-4	.	TRBJ1-5	CASSFQGRGPQHF	TGTGCCAGCAGTTTCCAGGGGCGCGGGCCCCAGCATTTT
TRBD2	TRBV20-1	few	TRBJ2-7	CSARTSSGSYEQYF	TGCAGTGCTAGAACTTCTAGCGGGAGCTACGAGCAGTACTTC
.	TRBV7-9	few	TRBJ2-1	CASSSRLESGDNEQFF	TGTGCCAGCAGCTCCCGACTAGAATCTGGGGACAATGAGCAGTTCTTC
.	TRBV5-1	many	TRBJ1-1	CASSLEEGGTEAFF	TGCGCCAGCAGCTTGGAGGAGGGGGGCACTGAAGCTTTCTTT
.	TRBV12-5	many	TRBJ1-5	CASGSGYQPQHF	TGTGCTAGTGGTTCGGGTTATCAGCCCCAGCATTTT
.	TRBV27	many	TRBJ2-3	CASSAMKYTDTQYF	TGTGCCAGCAGCGCCATGAAATACACAGATACGCAGTATTTT